The rows below give T cell receptor beta chains drawn from one sample of a study of cytomegalovirus exposure and HLA in healthy donors. Produced via immunoSEQ multiplex PCR; TCRdb's table is partial and in-frame only. The sample lists approximately 150,000 clones; around 65% were seen once. The specimen sequenced was PBMCs. The receptor source for this set is a male donor in good health and CMV-seronegative. Both conserved end residues are part of each CDR3. D genes are given only for firm matches. The size of a clone is reported for some rows only, either as once, few or many, or as a class for expanded clones.

cdr3_length	d_call	clone_size	v_call	j_call	cdr3_aa	cdr3_nt
14	TRBD1	few	TRBV29-1	TRBJ2-7	CSVGRGQGGYEQYF	TGCAGCGTGGGGAGGGGACAGGGGGGCTACGAGCAGTACTTC
13	TRBD1	few	TRBV30	TRBJ1-1	CARSRTGNTEAFF	TGTGCCCGTTCCCGGACAGGGAACACTGAAGCTTTCTTT
16	-	once	TRBV7-6	TRBJ1-6	CASSLGRTRTGSPLHF	TGTGCCAGCAGCTTAGGGAGGACTAGGACGGGTTCACCCCTCCACTTT
15	-	once	TRBV27	TRBJ2-2	CASSSWTTYTGELFF	TGTGCCAGCAGTTCATGGACTACCTACACCGGGGAGCTGTTTTTT
15	TRBD1	few	TRBV7-2	TRBJ1-1	CASSLMGQGNTEAFF	TGTGCCAGCAGCTTAATGGGACAGGGGAACACTGAAGCTTTCTTT
16	TRBD1	once	TRBV5-6	TRBJ1-1	CASSLWGVGTGLEAFF	TGTGCCAGCAGCTTGTGGGGTGTCGGGACAGGATTGGAAGCTTTCTTT
13	-	-	TRBV19	TRBJ2-7	CASIDSYSYEQYF	TGTGCCAGTATTGACTCCTACTCCTACGAGCAGTACTTC
13	-	-	TRBV7-9	TRBJ2-2	CASRNRGPGELFF	TGTGCCAGCAGAAATCGGGGTCCCGGGGAGCTGTTTTTT
14	-	few	TRBV18	TRBJ2-7	CASSYGTLSYEQYF	TGTGCCAGCTCATATGGGACACTCTCCTACGAGCAGTACTTC
15	TRBD1	-	TRBV19	TRBJ2-7	CYDPGRDSNNYEQYF	TGTTACGACCCGGGAAGGGACAGTAACAACTACGAGCAGTACTTC
15	-	-	TRBV7-2	TRBJ2-1	CASSFRGFNYNEQFF	TGTGCCAGCAGCTTTCGGGGATTTAACTACAATGAGCAGTTCTTC
14	TRBD1	-	TRBV19	TRBJ1-4	CASSPTGSLGKLFF	TGTGCCAGTAGTCCGACAGGGTCTCTCGGAAAACTGTTTTTT
15	TRBD2	-	TRBV7-2	TRBJ2-2	CASSLGGGAAGELFF	TGTGCCAGCAGCTTAGGCGGGGGGGCCGCCGGGGAGCTGTTTTTT
14	-	-	TRBV5-1	TRBJ2-1	CASSLDREYNEQFF	TGCGCCAGCAGCTTGGACAGGGAGTACAATGAGCAGTTCTTC
16	-	few	TRBV19	TRBJ1-1	CASSISAGGVNTEAFF	TGTGCCAGTAGTATCTCGGCGGGAGGGGTGAACACTGAAGCTTTCTTT
16	TRBD1	-	TRBV15	TRBJ2-7	CATSRDKGTGAYEQYF	TGTGCCACCAGCAGAGACAAAGGGACAGGGGCATACGAGCAGTACTTC